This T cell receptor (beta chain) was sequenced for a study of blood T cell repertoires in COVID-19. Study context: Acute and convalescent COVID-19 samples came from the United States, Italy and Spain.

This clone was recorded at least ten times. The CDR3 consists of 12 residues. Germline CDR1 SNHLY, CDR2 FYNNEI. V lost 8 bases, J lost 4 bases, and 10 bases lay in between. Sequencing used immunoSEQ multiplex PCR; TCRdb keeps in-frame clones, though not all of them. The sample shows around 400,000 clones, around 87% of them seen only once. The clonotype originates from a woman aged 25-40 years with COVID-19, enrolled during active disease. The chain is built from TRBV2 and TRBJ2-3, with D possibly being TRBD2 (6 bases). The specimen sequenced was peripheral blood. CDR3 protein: CASGGTADTQYF. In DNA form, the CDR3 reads TGTGCCAGCGGCGGGACCGCAGATACGCAGTATTTT.